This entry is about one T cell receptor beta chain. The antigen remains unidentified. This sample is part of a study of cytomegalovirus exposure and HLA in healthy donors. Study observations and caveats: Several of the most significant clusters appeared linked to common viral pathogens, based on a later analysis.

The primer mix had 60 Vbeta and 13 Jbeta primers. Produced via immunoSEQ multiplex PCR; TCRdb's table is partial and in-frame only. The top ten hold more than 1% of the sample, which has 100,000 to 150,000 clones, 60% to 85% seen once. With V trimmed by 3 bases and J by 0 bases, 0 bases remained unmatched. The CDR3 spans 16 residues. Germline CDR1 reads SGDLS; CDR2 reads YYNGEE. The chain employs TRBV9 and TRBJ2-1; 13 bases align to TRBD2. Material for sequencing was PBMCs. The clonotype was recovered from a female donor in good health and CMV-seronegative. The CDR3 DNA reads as TGTGCCAGCAGCGGGACTAGCGGGAGCTCCTACAATGAGCAGTTCTTC. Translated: CASSGTSGSSYNEQFF.